One sample yielded the 17 T cell receptor beta chains listed below, sequenced in a study of T cell responses to AZD1222 COVID-19 vaccine. Sequencing used immunoSEQ multiplex PCR; TCRdb keeps in-frame clones, though not all of them. The sample yields approximately 150,000 clones, roughly nine tenths seen once. Sequenced material: peripheral blood, taken on day 0 of AZD1222 vaccination. The receptors here all came from an adult in good health.

In this sample, this clone turned up once. V usage is TRBV7-2 and J usage is TRBJ2-5, with TRBD2 identical over 7 bases. V was clipped by 7 bases and J by 1 base; unmatched bases: 12. Per the germline V gene, CDR1 is SGHTA and CDR2 is FQGNSA. The CDR3 has 16 residues. Written as DNA, the CDR3 is TGTGCCAGCAATCCTCATGGCGGGGGTGCCCAAGAGACCCAGTACTTC. Protein sequence: CASNPHGGGAQETQYF.

The chain uses TRBV12-3 or TRBV12-4 and TRBJ2-7, with D tentatively TRBD1 (6 bases). The CDR3 runs to 12 residues. V lost 6 bases, J lost 6 bases, and 12 bases lay in between. CDR3 nucleotide sequence: TGTGCCAGCAGACAGGGTTCGTCCGAGCAGTACTTC. Protein sequence: CASRQGSSEQYF.

This sequence joins TRBV3-1 (or the pseudogene TRBV3-2) and TRBJ1-4; no firm D call. Germline V gene lookup returns CDR1 LGHDT and CDR2 YNNKEL (reference sequence). The V gene lost 1 base and the J gene lost 3 bases, with 9 bases spanning the gap. CDR3 length: 15 amino acids. The CDR3 loop reads CASSQARGPNEKLFF. The CDR3 region has the DNA TGTGCCAGCAGCCAAGCCCGGGGTCCTAATGAAAAACTGTTTTTT.

The chain uses TRBV6-2 or TRBV6-3 and TRBJ2-1; the match to TRBD2 covers 10 bases. The CDR3 is made up of 16 amino acids. CDR1 and CDR2 (germline): MNHEY, SVGEGT. The junction had 13 bases not matched to a gene; V was cut back by 5 bases and J by 9 bases. The CDR3 coding sequence is TGTGCCAGCAGTAAAGCGGGAGGGCCTGAGTGGTTTGAGCAGTTCTTC. Its protein is CASSKAGGPEWFEQFF.

The V and J genes are TRBV6-2 or TRBV6-3 and TRBJ2-7; D is perhaps TRBD1 or TRBD2 (5 bases each). Germline V gene data show CDR1 as MNHEY and CDR2 as SVGEGT. Trimming took 5 bases from V and 3 from J, leaving 11 bases between them. CDR3 size: 13 residues. In DNA form, the CDR3 reads TGTGCCAGCAGTCCCGGGACCTTCTACGAGCAGTACTTC. It encodes CASSPGTFYEQYF.

The rearrangement uses TRBV6-2 or TRBV6-3 and TRBJ1-2; no firm D call. The CDR3 length is 13 residues. Deletions cut 2 bases from V and 4 bases from J, with 8 bases between. Germline V lookup: CDR1 MNHEY, CDR2 SVGEGT. In nucleotides, the CDR3 is TGTGCCAGCAGTTACCTGTCGGGCTATGGCTACACCTTC. Protein product: CASSYLSGYGYTF.

The genes are TRBV7-2 and TRBJ1-6; 7 nucleotides match TRBD1. The J segment lost 1 base and the V segment lost 5 bases, leaving 11 bases of the junction unmatched. The CDR3 extends over 18 amino acids. Germline V gene data show CDR1 as SGHTA and CDR2 as FQGNSA. The DNA for the CDR3 is TGTGCCAGCAGCCTAACAGGACAGGTCGGGTCCTATAATTCACCCCTCCACTTT. Translated, it gives CASSLTGQVGSYNSPLHF.

V usage is TRBV3-1 (or the pseudogene TRBV3-2) and J usage is TRBJ1-1; the D is unclear. This CDR3 region has 15 residues. Trimming shortened V by 3 bases and J by 1 base, and 12 bases separated the two germline ends. CDR1 is LGHDT and CDR2 is YNNKEL in the germline V gene (reference sequence). The CDR3 DNA is TGTGCCAGCAGCCAGGCGTCGACGGGGAACACTGAAGCTTTCTTT. Amino acid sequence: CASSQASTGNTEAFF.

The rearrangement uses TRBV30 and TRBJ2-7; the D call may be TRBD1 or TRBD2 (5 bases each). V dropped 4 bases and J dropped 4 bases, with 11 bases sitting between them. The CDR3 length is 12 residues. The germline CDR1 and CDR2 sequences are GTSNPN and SVGIG (reference sequence). Here the CDR3 reads CAWIRETYEQYF. The CDR3, as DNA: TGTGCCTGGATCAGGGAGACGTACGAGCAGTACTTC.

The gene calls are TRBV6-5 and TRBJ1-2; D remains unclear. Germline V gene lookup returns CDR1 MNHEY and CDR2 SVGAGI. This CDR3 comprises 13 residues. V was shortened by 2 bases and J by 7 bases, with 11 bases between the two germline ends. The CDR3 loop reads CASSYARVGGYTF. In DNA form, the CDR3 reads TGTGCCAGCAGTTACGCGAGGGTTGGTGGCTACACCTTC.

V is TRBV3-1 (or the pseudogene TRBV3-2) and J is TRBJ1-6, with 11 bases fitting TRBD1. The CDR3 length is 19 residues. Looked up from germline, CDR1 is LGHDT and CDR2 is YNNKEL (reference sequence). Trimming cost V 4 bases and J 0 bases; bases outside gene matches: 8. CDR3 coding DNA: TGTGCCAGCAGCCCCGGGACAGGGGGAACGAGCTCCTATAATTCACCCCTCCACTTT. Encoded protein: CASSPGTGGTSSYNSPLHF.

The CDR3: CASSYYGGSNEKLFF. CDR3 DNA: TGTGCCAGCAGTTACTACGGGGGGTCTAATGAAAAACTGTTTTTT. V is TRBV6-6 and J is TRBJ1-4; D may be TRBD1 (5 bases). CDR1 is MNHNY, CDR2 SVGAGI, per germline (reference sequence). With 1 base removed from V and 3 bases from J, the gap between germline ends came to 9 bases. This CDR3 spans 15 amino acids.

The chain joins TRBV2 to TRBJ1-1; D may be TRBD1 (6 bases). V lost 5 bases and J lost 7, with 14 bases in between. Germline V gene data show CDR1 as SNHLY and CDR2 as FYNNEI. The CDR3 runs 13 residues. This chain's CDR3 is CASSQQGLGEAFF. CDR3 nucleotide sequence: TGTGCCAGCAGTCAACAGGGTCTCGGTGAAGCTTTCTTT.

The chain combines TRBV19 with TRBJ1-6; 8 bases are shared with TRBD1. V shed 4 bases and J 10 bases; nucleotides not matched to a gene: 12. CDR3 length: 16 residues. The germline V gene has CDR1 LNHDA and CDR2 SQIVND (reference sequence). The DNA of the CDR3 is TGTGCCAGTAGTAGGGGGACAGGTCCCCCCGAATCACCCCTCCACTTT. Protein product: CASSRGTGPPESPLHF.

This clone was counted a single time. CDR3: CASSVSQGIGEKLFF. For the CDR3, the DNA is TGTGCCAGCAGCGTATCCCAGGGGATAGGTGAAAAACTGTTTTTT. The rearrangement uses TRBV9 and TRBJ1-4; maybe TRBD1 (6 bases). CDR3 length: 15 amino acids. V lost 1 base and J lost 7, with 14 bases in between. The germline V gene encodes CDR1 SGDLS and CDR2 YYNGEE.

The chain uses TRBV5-8 and TRBJ2-1; 8 bases are shared with TRBD1. This CDR3 has 15 residues. Germline lookup yields CDR1 SGHTS and CDR2 YDEGEE. Trimming at V came to 0 bases and at J to 4 bases, leaving 3 bases not matched to a gene. CDR3 loop: CASSLGGTGYNEQFF. DNA for the CDR3: TGTGCCAGCAGCTTGGGCGGGACAGGTTACAATGAGCAGTTCTTC.

The chain is built from TRBV19 and TRBJ1-3; 7 nucleotides agree with TRBD1. The CDR3 sequence is 16 residues long. From germline, CDR1 is LNHDA and CDR2 SQIVND (reference sequence). The V and J ends lost 9 bases and 0 bases, in that order; junction bases with no gene match: 11. The CDR3 DNA is TGTGCCAGCGCCGGGGGACAGCAGATCTCTGGAAACACCATATATTTT. Its protein product is CASAGGQQISGNTIYF.